The clone carrying this T cell receptor beta chain has a handful of counts. Antigen: not known. The data were obtained in a study of post-analysis software for immune sequencing data. For the study at large: As for disease course, relapsing-remitting, secondary progressive and progressive-relapsing multiple sclerosis were all included.

cDNA libraries of TCR beta carried unique molecular identifiers. TCRdb itself ran the PCR reads through MiXCR, one entry per CDR3 protein. The table lists 150,000 to 200,000 distinct CDR3 sequences, about 34% of them singletons. The CDR3 contains 16 residues. Deletions cut 1 base from V and 1 base from J, with 11 bases between. The germline gives CDR1 LNHNV, CDR2 YYDKDF (reference sequence). Study-level findings and limits: Controls had lower frequencies than patients of a few TRBV segments, which included TRBV5-6, TRBV5-1 and TRBV20-1. There was significantly lower normalized Chao1 diversity in multiple sclerosis patients than in controls. Strong co-clustering by F measure was seen for same-batch samples.

The gene calls are TRBV15 and TRBJ2-1, with no clear D. The TCR originated in a girl aged 10 to 17 with multiple sclerosis. The source was blood, collected after autologous hematopoietic stem cell transplantation. CDR3 loop: CATSRGLVGSYNEQFF. The CDR3 nucleotides read TGTGCCACCAGCAGAGGGCTAGTAGGGTCCTACAATGAGCAGTTCTTC.